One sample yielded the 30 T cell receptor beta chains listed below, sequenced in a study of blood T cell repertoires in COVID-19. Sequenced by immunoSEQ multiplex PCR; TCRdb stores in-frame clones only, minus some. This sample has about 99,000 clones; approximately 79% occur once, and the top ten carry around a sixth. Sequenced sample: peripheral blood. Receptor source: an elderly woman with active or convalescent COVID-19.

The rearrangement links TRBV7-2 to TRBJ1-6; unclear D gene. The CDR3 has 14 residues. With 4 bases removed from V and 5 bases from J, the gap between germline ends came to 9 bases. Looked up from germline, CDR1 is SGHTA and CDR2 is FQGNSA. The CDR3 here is CASSSRPDNSPLHF. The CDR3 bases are TGTGCCAGCAGCTCCCGCCCAGATAATTCACCCCTCCACTTT.

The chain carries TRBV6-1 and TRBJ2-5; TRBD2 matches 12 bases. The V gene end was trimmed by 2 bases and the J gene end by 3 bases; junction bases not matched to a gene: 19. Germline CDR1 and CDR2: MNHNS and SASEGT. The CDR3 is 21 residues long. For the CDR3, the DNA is TGTGCCAGCAGTGAAATCGCGAACCGAAAACGGACTAGCGGGGCAGAAGAGACCCAGTACTTC. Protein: CASSEIANRKRTSGAEETQYF.

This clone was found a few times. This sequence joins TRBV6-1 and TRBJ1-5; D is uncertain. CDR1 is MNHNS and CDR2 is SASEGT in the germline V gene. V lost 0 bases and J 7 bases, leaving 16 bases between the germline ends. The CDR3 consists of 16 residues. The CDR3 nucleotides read TGTGCCAGCAGTGAAGCGCTAACGGGAGGGAAACAGCCCCAGCATTTT. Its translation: CASSEALTGGKQPQHF.

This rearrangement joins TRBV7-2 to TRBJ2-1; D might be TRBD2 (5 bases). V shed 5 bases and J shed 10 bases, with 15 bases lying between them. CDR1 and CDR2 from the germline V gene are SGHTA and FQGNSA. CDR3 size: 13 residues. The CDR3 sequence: CASSHPRVEEQFF. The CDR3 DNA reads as TGTGCCAGCAGCCACCCGAGGGTTGAAGAGCAGTTCTTC.

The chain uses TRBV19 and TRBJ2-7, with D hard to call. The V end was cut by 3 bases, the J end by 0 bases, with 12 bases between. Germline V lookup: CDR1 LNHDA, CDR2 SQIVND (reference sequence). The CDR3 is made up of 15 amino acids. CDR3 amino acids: CASSITSISSYEQYF. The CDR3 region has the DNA TGTGCCAGTAGTATTACTTCTATTAGCTCCTACGAGCAGTACTTC.

The CDR3 region is CASSHRTGNTEAFF. In nucleotides, the CDR3 is TGTGCCAGCAGCCATAGGACAGGGAACACTGAAGCTTTCTTT. J is TRBJ1-1 and V is TRBV5-8; 7 bases are a match to TRBD1. After removal of 4 bases from V and 1 base from J, the junction contained 4 bases not matched to a gene. This CDR3 has 14 residues. The V gene's germline CDR1 is SGHTS and CDR2 YDEGEE.

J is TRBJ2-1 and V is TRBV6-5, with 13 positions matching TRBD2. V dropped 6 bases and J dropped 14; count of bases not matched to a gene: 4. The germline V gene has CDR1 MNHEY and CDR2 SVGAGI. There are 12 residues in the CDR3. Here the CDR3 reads CASRPGTSGKFF. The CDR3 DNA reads TGTGCCAGCAGACCTGGGACTAGCGGGAAGTTCTTC.

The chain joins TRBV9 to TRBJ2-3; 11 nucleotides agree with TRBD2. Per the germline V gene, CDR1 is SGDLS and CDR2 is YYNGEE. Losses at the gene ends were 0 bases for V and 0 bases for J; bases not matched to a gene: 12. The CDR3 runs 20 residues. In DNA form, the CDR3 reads TGTGCCAGCAGCGTAGTCAGGATAGCGGGAGGGCCTTCGAGCACAGATACGCAGTATTTT. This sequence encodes CASSVVRIAGGPSSTDTQYF. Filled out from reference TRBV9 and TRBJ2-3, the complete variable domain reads DSGVTQTPKHLITATGQRVTLRCSPRSGDLSVYWYQQSLDQGLQFLIQYYNGEERAKGNILERFSAQQFPDLHSELNLSSLELGDSALYFCASSVVRIAGGPSSTDTQYFGPGTRLTVL.

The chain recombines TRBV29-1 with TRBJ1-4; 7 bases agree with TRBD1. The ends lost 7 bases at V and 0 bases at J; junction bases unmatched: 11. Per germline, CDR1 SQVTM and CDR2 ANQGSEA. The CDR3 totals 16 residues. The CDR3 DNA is TGCAGCGCCGGAGGGGGACAGCACGCAACTAATGAAAAACTGTTTTTT. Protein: CSAGGGQHATNEKLFF.

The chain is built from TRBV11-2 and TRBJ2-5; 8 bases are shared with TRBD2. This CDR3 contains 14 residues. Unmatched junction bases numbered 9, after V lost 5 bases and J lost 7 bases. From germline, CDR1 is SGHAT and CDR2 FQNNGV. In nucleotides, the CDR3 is TGTGCCAGCAGCCCCAGAGCGGGGGACTGGACCCAGTACTTC. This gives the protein CASSPRAGDWTQYF.

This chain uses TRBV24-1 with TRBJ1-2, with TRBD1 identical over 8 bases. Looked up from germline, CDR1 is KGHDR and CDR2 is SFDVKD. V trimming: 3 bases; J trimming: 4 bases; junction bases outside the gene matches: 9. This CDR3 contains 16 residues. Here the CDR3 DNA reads TGTGCCACCAGTGATCCCAAGACAGGGGCAAGCTATGGCTACACCTTC. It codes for CATSDPKTGASYGYTF.

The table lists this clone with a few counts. As DNA, the CDR3 is TGTGCCAGCAGCCAAGTTGGAGGTACCCCGAACACCGGGGAGCTGTTTTTT. Translation: CASSQVGGTPNTGELFF. The chain links TRBV4-2 to TRBJ2-2; tentatively, D is TRBD2 (5 bases). V dropped 1 base and J dropped 0 bases, with 12 bases sitting between them. The CDR3 covers 17 residues. CDR1 LGHNA and CDR2 YNFKEQ come from the germline V gene.

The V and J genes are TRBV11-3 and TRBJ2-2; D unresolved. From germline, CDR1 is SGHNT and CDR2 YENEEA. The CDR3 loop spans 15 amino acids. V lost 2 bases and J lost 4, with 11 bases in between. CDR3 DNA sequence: TGTGCCAGCAGCTTATTGCCAGGAACCACCGGGGAGCTGTTTTTT. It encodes CASSLLPGTTGELFF.

CDR3 protein: CASMVGTGNTGELFF. DNA for the CDR3: TGTGCCAGTATGGTCGGGACAGGGAACACCGGGGAGCTGTTTTTT. The chain recombines TRBV19 with TRBJ2-2; 8 positions agree with TRBD1. In germline, CDR1 is LNHDA, CDR2 SQIVND (reference sequence). This CDR3 has 15 amino acids. V shed 7 bases and J 1 base; nucleotides not matched to a gene: 5.

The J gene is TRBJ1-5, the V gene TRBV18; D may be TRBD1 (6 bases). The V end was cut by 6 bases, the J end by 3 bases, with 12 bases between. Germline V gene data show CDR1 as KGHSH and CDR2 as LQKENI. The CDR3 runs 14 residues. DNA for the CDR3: TGTGCCAGCTCTACTACAGGGTTCAATCAGCCCCAGCATTTT. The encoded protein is CASSTTGFNQPQHF. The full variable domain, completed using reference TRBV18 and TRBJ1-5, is NAGVMQNPRHLVRRRGQEARLRCSPMKGHSHVYWYRQLPEEGLKFMVYLQKENIIDESGMPKERFSAEFPKEGPSILRIQQVVRGDSAAYFCASSTTGFNQPQHFGDGTRLSIL.

CDR3 in amino acids: CASSPGNGLRGTDTQYF. In DNA, the CDR3 is TGTGCCAGCAGCCCCGGGAACGGGCTTCGAGGGACAGATACGCAGTATTTT. The rearrangement links TRBV9 to TRBJ2-3, with a weak D call TRBD2 (5 bases). Trimming left V 4 bases short and J 3 bases short, with 21 bases between. CDR3 length: 17 residues. CDR1 and CDR2 from the germline V gene are SGDLS and YYNGEE.

CDR3 residues: CASSYSEDSYYGYTF. The CDR3 coding sequence is TGTGCCAGCAGTTACTCGGAGGACAGTTACTATGGCTACACCTTC. V and J are TRBV6-6 and TRBJ1-2; tentative D call: TRBD1 (6 bases). Trimming pared 0 bases from V and 3 bases from J, leaving 11 bases between. This CDR3 has 15 amino acids. Germline-derived CDR1 and CDR2 are MNHNY and SVGAGI (reference sequence).

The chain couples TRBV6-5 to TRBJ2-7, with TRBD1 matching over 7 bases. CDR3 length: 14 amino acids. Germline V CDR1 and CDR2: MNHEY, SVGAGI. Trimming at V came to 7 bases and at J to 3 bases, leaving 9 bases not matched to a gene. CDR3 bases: TGTGCCAGCAACCCTGACAGGGCGGGCTACGAGCAGTACTTC. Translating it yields CASNPDRAGYEQYF.

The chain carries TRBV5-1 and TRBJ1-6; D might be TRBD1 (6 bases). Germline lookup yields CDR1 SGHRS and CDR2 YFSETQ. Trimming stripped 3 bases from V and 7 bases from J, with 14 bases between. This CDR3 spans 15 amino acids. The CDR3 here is CASSWGGSENSPLHF. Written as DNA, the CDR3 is TGCGCCAGCAGCTGGGGGGGCAGTGAGAATTCACCCCTCCACTTT.

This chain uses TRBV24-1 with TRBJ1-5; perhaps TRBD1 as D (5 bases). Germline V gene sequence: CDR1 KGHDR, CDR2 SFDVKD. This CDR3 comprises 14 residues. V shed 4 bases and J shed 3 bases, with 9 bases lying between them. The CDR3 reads CATSDRQLNQPQHF. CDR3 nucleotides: TGTGCCACCAGTGACCGACAGCTCAATCAGCCCCAGCATTTT.

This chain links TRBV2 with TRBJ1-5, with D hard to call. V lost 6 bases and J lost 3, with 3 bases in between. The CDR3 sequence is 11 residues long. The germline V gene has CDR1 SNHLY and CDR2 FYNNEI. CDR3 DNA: TGTGCCAGCAGCTACAATCAGCCCCAGCATTTT. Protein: CASSYNQPQHF. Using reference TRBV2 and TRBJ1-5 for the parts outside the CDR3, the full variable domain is EPEVTQTPSHQVTQMGQEVILRCVPISNHLYFYWYRQILGQKVEFLVSFYNNEISEKSEIFDDQFSVERPDGSNFTLKIRSTKLEDSAMYFCASSYNQPQHFGDGTRLSIL.

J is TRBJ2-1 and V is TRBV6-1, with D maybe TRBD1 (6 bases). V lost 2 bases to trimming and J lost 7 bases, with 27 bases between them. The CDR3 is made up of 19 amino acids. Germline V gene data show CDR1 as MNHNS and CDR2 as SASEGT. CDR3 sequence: CASSEQGYRRVRYNNEQFF. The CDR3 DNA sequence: TGTGCCAGCAGTGAACAGGGGTACCGGAGAGTCAGGTACAATAATGAGCAGTTCTTC.

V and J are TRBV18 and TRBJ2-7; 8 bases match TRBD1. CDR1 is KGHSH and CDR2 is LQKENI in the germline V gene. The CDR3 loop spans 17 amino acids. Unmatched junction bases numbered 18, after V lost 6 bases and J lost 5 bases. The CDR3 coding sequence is TGTGCCAGCTCCCCTCTCATCAGGGGGCTAATCGGCGACGAGCAGTACTTC. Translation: CASSPLIRGLIGDEQYF.

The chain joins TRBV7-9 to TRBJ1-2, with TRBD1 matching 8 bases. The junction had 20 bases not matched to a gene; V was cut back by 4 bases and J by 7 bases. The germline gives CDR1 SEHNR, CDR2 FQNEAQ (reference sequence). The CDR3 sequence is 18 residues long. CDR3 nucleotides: TGTGCCAGCAGCTCCCGAGCCCCGGACAGGGAAGGTGATCGTGGCTACACCTTC. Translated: CASSSRAPDREGDRGYTF.

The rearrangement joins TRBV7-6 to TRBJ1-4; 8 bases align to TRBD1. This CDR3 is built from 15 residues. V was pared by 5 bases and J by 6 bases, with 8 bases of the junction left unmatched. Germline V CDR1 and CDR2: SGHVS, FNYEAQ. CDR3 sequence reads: CASSRERQGYEKLFF. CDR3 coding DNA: TGTGCCAGCAGCAGGGAACGACAGGGGTATGAAAAACTGTTTTTT. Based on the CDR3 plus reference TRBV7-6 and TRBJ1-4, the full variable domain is GAGVSQSPRYKVTKRGQDVALRCDPISGHVSLYWYRQALGQGPEFLTYFNYEAQQDKSGLPNDRFSAERPEGSISTLTIQRTEQRDSAMYRCASSRERQGYEKLFFGSGTQLSVL.

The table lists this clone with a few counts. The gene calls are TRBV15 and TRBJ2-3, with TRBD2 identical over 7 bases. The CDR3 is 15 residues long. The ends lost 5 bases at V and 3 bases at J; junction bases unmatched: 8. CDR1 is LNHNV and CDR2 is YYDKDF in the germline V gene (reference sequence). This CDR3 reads CATSDSGKATDTQYF. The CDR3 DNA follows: TGTGCCACCAGCGACAGCGGGAAGGCGACAGATACGCAGTATTTT.

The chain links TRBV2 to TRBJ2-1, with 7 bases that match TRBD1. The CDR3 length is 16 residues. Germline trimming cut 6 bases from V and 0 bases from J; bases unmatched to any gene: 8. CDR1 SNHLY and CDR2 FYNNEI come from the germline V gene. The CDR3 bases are TGTGCCAGCAGGACGATGACAGGGAACTCCTACAATGAGCAGTTCTTC. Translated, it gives CASRTMTGNSYNEQFF.

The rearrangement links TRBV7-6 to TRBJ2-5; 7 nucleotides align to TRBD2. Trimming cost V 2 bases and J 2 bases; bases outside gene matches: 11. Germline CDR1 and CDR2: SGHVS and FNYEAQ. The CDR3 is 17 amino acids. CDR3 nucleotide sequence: TGTGCCAGCAGCTTATTTCTGGGGCGGGAGAGGCAAGAGACCCAGTACTTC. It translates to CASSLFLGRERQETQYF.

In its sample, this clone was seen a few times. As DNA, the CDR3 is TGTGCCAGCAGACAGTCGGGGACCGGGGAGCTGTTTTTT. Translating it yields CASRQSGTGELFF. The chain combines TRBV14 with TRBJ2-2; D perhaps matches TRBD2 (5 bases). This CDR3 region has 13 residues. Germline CDR1 reads SGHDN; CDR2 reads FVKESK. V lost 6 bases and J 5 bases, leaving 10 bases between the germline ends.

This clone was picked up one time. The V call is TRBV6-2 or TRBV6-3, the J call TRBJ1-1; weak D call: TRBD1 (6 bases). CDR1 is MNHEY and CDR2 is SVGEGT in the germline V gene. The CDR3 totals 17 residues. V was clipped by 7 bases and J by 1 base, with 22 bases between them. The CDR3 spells CASIPHGRGGPNTEAFF. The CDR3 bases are TGTGCCAGCATCCCCCACGGGCGGGGGGGGCCGAACACTGAAGCTTTCTTT.